These T cell receptor beta chains were read from a single sample in a study of read filtering for tumor transcriptome and immune sequencing. From the reads, TCRdb called clonotypes with MiXCR, one entry per CDR3 protein. The sample shows 50,000 or so distinct CDR3 sequences, roughly 18% of them seen only once. Sequencing was carried out using a population of CD138-negative cells sorted from bone marrow. The source of these receptors is a donor at least 40 years old with multiple myeloma. CDR3s include the opening cysteine and the closing phenylalanine or tryptophan. Each record gives: V gene, J gene, clone size, D gene, CDR3 DNA, CDR3 protein. The D gene is left open where the match is weak. Size is stated for part of the rows, as once, few or many counts, or as a class when the clone is expanded.

TRBV4-1	TRBJ2-3	few	NA	TGCGCCAGCAGCCAAGATCAATCTAGACCTCAGATAACGCAGTATTTT	CASSQDQSRPQITQYF
TRBV20-1	TRBJ1-1	many	NA	TGCAGTGCGTCCGGGGCTGAAGCTTTCTTT	CSASGAEAFF
TRBV7-9	TRBJ1-4	once	NA	TGTGCCAGCAGCTTAGAGCAGGGACGTGTCAGTGAAAAACTGTTTTTT	CASSLEQGRVSEKLFF
TRBV19	TRBJ2-6	NA	NA	TGTGCCAGTAGTCCCCCGACCGGTGGGGCCAACGTCCTGACTTTC	CASSPPTGGANVLTF
TRBV29-1	TRBJ1-1	many	TRBD1	TGCAGCGTTAACTCCGGGACAGGGACCACTGAAGCTTTCTTT	CSVNSGTGTTEAFF
TRBV12-3/TRBV12-4	TRBJ2-3	NA	TRBD2	TGTGCCAGCAGTTTATGGGGCGGGAGTGGAAATACGCAGTATTTT	CASSLWGGSGNTQYF
TRBV6-5	TRBJ1-1	many	NA	TGTGCCAGCAAAACGCCCGGAACTGAAGCTTTCTTT	CASKTPGTEAFF
TRBV12-3/TRBV12-4	TRBJ1-5	many	NA	TGTGCCAGCAGTTCCATATTTGGTAGGGGCCAGCCCCAGCATTTT	CASSSIFGRGQPQHF
TRBV18	TRBJ1-1	many	NA	TGTGCCAGCTCATTGCGACAGGACCTTGAAGCTTTCTTT	CASSLRQDLEAFF
TRBV12-3/TRBV12-4	TRBJ2-6	many	NA	TGTGCCAGCAGCCCGGCGCGAGGGGCCAACGTCCTGACTTTC	CASSPARGANVLTF
TRBV5-6	TRBJ2-7	NA	NA	TGTGCCAGCAGCTTGAACAGCGGGTCGGGGCAGTACTTC	CASSLNSGSGQYF
TRBV5-1	TRBJ1-1	few	NA	TGCGCCAGCAGCCGACTGGGCCCGGAAACTGAAGCTTTCTTT	CASSRLGPETEAFF
TRBV20-1	TRBJ1-1	many	TRBD1	TGCAGTGCTAGCAGACAGGGTGGCACTGAAGCTTTCTTT	CSASRQGGTEAFF
TRBV12-3/TRBV12-4	TRBJ1-5	many	NA	TGTGCCAGCAGTTTATGGGGGCAGGGTGGACAGCCCCAGCATTTT	CASSLWGQGGQPQHF
TRBV5-1	TRBJ2-5	many	NA	TGCGCCAGCAGCTTCGGGGACCAAGAGACCCAGTACTTC	CASSFGDQETQYF
TRBV19	TRBJ2-5	NA	NA	TGTGCCAGTAGTATAGACCCAGAAGAGACCCAGTACTTC	CASSIDPEETQYF
TRBV20-1	TRBJ2-3	NA	NA	TGCAGTGCTAGAGCGACCGGGGTCGATACGCAGTATTTT	CSARATGVDTQYF
TRBV29-1	TRBJ1-2	NA	NA	TGCAGCGTTGCGGGGTATTTTAACTATGGCCACACCTTC	CSVAGYFNYGHTF
TRBV29-1	TRBJ1-6	many	NA	TGCAGCGTTCGCCCAGACCGGGATTCACCCCTCCACTTT	CSVRPDRDSPLHF
TRBV12-3/TRBV12-4	TRBJ1-2	many	NA	TGTGCCAGCAGTCCCTACTCAAAAGGCGGCTACACCTTC	CASSPYSKGGYTF
TRBV29-1	TRBJ2-7	many	TRBD2	TGCAGCGTTTGGACTAGCGGGAGGTTTGTTTCCGACGAGCAGTACTTC	CSVWTSGRFVSDEQYF
TRBV9	TRBJ1-5	many	TRBD1	TGTGCCAGCAGCCCAAAGGGGGCAGGCAATCAGCCCCAGCATTTT	CASSPKGAGNQPQHF
TRBV7-8	TRBJ1-5	many	TRBD1	TGTGCCAGCAGCCCTCGGACAGGCAGAAGCAATCAGCCCCAGCATTTT	CASSPRTGRSNQPQHF
TRBV2	TRBJ2-5	many	NA	TGTGCCAGCAGTGAAGCAGGAGAGACCCAGTACTTC	CASSEAGETQYF
TRBV20-1	TRBJ2-7	many	TRBD1	TGCAGTGCTAGTGTGCCCGGGACAGGGATTTACGAGCAGTACTTC	CSASVPGTGIYEQYF
TRBV5-1	TRBJ2-5	few	TRBD1	TGCGCCAGCGGCCCGGCGACAGGGTTGGAGGAGACCCAGTACTTC	CASGPATGLEETQYF
TRBV6-1	TRBJ2-1	many	TRBD2	TGTGCCAGCAGTGAAGGTAGGACTAGCCGGAGCTCCTACAATGAGCAGTTCTTC	CASSEGRTSRSSYNEQFF
TRBV11-2	TRBJ1-3	NA	NA	TGTGCCAGCAGCCCACGACAGATACCAAGCTCTGGAAACACCATATATTTT	CASSPRQIPSSGNTIYF
TRBV6-5	TRBJ2-5	many	NA	TGTGCCAGCAGAGCTACAGGGTCTGCCTACCAAGAGACCCAGTACTTC	CASRATGSAYQETQYF
TRBV5-1	TRBJ2-7	many	TRBD1	TGCGCCAGCAGTTCCGGGACAGGGGGCGTCAGGAGCTCCTACGAGCAGTACTTC	CASSSGTGGVRSSYEQYF